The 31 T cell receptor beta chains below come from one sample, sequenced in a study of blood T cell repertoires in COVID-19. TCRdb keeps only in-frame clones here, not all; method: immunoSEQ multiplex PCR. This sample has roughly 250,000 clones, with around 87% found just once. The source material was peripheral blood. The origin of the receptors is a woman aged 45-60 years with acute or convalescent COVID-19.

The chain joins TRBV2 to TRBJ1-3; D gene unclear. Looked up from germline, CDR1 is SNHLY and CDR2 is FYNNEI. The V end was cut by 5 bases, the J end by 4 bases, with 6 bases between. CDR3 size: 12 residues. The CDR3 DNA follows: TGTGCCAGCAGTCTCCGGGGAAACACCATATATTTT. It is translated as CASSLRGNTIYF. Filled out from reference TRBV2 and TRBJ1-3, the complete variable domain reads EPEVTQTPSHQVTQMGQEVILRCVPISNHLYFYWYRQILGQKVEFLVSFYNNEISEKSEIFDDQFSVERPDGSNFTLKIRSTKLEDSAMYFCASSLRGNTIYFGEGSWLTVV.

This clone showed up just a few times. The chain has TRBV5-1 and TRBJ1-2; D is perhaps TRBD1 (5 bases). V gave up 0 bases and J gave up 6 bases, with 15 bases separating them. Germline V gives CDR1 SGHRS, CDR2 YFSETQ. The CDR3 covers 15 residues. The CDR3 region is CASSLGAGGPDGYTF. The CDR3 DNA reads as TGCGCCAGCAGCTTGGGCGCGGGGGGTCCGGATGGCTACACCTTC.

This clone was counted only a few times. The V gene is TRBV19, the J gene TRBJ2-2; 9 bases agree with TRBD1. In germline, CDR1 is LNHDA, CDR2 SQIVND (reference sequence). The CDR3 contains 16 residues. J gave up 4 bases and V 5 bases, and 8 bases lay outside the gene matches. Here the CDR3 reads CASSVTQGAGTGELFF. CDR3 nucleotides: TGTGCCAGTAGTGTAACACAGGGGGCGGGCACCGGGGAGCTGTTTTTT.

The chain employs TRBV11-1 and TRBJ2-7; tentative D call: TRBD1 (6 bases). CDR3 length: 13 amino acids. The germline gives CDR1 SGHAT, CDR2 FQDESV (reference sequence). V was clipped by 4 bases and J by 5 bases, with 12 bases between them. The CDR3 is CASSSNRVHEQYF. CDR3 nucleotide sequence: TGTGCCAGCAGCTCTAACAGGGTTCACGAGCAGTACTTC.

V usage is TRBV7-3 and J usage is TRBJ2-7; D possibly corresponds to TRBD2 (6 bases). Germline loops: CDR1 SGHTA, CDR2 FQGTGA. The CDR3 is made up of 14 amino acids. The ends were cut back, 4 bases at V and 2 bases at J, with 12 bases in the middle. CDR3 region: CASSYRDSTYEQYF. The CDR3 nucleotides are TGTGCCAGCAGCTACCGGGACTCTACCTACGAGCAGTACTTC.

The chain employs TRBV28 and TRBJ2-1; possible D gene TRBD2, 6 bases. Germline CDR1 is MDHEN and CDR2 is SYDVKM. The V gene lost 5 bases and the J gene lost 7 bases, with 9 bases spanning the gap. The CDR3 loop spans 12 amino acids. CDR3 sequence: CASSPGLNEQFF. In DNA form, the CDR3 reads TGTGCCAGCAGTCCCGGACTAAATGAGCAGTTCTTC.

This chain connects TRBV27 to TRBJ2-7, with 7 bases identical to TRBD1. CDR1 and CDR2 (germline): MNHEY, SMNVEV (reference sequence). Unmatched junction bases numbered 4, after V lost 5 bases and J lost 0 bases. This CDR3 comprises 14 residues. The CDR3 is CASSPRQGSYEQYF. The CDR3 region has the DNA TGTGCCAGCAGTCCCCGACAGGGCTCCTACGAGCAGTACTTC.

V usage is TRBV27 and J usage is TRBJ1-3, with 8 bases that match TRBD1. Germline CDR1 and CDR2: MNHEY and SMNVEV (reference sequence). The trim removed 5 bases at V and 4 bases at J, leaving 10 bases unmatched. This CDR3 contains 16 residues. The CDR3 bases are TGTGCCAGCAGTCTACAGGGGGATAACGCGGGAAACACCATATATTTT. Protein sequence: CASSLQGDNAGNTIYF.

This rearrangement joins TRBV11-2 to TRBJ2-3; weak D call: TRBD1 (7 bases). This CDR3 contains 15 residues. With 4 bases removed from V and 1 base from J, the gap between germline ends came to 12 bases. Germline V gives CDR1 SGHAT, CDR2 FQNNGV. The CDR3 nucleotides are TGTGCCAGCAGCTCCAGGGGGGCGGGCACAGATACGCAGTATTTT. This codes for CASSSRGAGTDTQYF. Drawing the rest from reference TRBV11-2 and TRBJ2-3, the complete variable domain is EAGVAQSPRYKIIEKRQSVAFWCNPISGHATLYWYQQILGQGPKLLIQFQNNGVVDDSQLPKDRFSAERLKGVDSTLKIQPAKLEDSAVYLCASSSRGAGTDTQYFGPGTRLTVL.

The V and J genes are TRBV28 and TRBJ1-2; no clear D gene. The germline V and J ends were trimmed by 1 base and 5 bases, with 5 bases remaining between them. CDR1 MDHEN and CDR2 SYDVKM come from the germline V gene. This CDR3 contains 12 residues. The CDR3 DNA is TGTGCCAGCAGTTTATCAGAATATGGCTACACCTTC. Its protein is CASSLSEYGYTF.

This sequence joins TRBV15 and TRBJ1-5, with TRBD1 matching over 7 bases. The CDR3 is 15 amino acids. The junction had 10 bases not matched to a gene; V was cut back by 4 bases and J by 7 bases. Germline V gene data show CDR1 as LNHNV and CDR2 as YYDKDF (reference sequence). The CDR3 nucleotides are TGTGCCACCAGCACTTCGACAGGGTCGGGCCAGCCCCAGCATTTT. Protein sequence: CATSTSTGSGQPQHF.

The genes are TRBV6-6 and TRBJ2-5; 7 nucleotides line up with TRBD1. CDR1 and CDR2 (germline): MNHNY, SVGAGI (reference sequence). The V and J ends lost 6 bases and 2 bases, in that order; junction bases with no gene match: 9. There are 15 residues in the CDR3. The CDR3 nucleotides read TGTGCCAGCAGATCGCCAGACAGGGAGCAAGAGACCCAGTACTTC. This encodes CASRSPDREQETQYF.

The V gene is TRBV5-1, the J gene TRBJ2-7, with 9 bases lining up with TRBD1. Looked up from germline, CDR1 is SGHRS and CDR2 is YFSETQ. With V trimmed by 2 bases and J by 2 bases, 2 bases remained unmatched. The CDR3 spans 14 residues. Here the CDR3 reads CASSLQGAPYEQYF. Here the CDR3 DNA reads TGCGCCAGCAGCTTACAGGGGGCCCCCTACGAGCAGTACTTC.

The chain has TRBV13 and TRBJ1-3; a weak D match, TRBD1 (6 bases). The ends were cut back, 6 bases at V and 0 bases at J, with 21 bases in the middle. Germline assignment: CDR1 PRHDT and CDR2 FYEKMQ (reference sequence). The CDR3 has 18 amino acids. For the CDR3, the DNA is TGTGCCAGCAGAGGAGGAAATCGGGGGGGCCCCTCTGGAAACACCATATATTTT. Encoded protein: CASRGGNRGGPSGNTIYF. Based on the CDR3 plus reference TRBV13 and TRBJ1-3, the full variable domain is AAGVIQSPRHLIKEKRETATLKCYPIPRHDTVYWYQQGPGQDPQFLISFYEKMQSDKGSIPDRFSAQQFSDYHSELNMSSLELGDSALYFCASRGGNRGGPSGNTIYFGEGSWLTVV.

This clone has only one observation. The CDR3 loop reads CSAGGSRRDEQYF. In nucleotides, the CDR3 is TGCAGCGCAGGGGGCTCGAGGAGGGACGAGCAGTACTTC. The chain has TRBV29-1 and TRBJ2-7, with 8 bases fitting TRBD1. CDR1 SQVTM and CDR2 ANQGSEA come from the germline V gene. Trimming took 7 bases from V and 5 from J; bases not matched to a gene: 10. The CDR3 covers 13 residues.

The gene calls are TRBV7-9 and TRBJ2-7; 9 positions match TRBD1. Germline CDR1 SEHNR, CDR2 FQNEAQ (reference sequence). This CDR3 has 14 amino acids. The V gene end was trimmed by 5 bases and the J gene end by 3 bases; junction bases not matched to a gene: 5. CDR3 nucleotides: TGTGCCAGCAGCCACATGACAGGGGGCTACGAGCAGTACTTC. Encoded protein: CASSHMTGGYEQYF. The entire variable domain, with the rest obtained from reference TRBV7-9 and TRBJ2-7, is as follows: DTGVSQNPRHKITKRGQNVTFRCDPISEHNRLYWYRQTLGQGPEFLTYFQNEAQLEKSRLLSDRFSAERPKGSFSTLEIQRTEQGDSAMYLCASSHMTGGYEQYFGPGTRLTVT.

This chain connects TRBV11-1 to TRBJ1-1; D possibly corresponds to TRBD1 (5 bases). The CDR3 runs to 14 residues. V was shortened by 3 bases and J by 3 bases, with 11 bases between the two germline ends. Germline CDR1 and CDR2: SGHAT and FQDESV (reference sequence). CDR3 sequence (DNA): TGTGCCAGCAGCTTGTCGGGGGAGGACACTGAAGCTTTCTTT. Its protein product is CASSLSGEDTEAFF.

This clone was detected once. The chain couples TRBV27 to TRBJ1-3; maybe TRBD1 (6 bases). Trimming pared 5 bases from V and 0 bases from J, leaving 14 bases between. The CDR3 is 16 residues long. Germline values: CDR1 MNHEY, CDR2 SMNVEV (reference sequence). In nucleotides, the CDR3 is TGTGCCAGCAGTCCGATGACAGGAACCTCTGGAAACACCATATATTTT. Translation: CASSPMTGTSGNTIYF.

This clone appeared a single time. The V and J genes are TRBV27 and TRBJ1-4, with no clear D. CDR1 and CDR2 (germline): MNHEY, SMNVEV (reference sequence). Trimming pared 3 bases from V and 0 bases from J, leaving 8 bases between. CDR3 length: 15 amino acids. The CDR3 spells CASSFSTTTNEKLFF. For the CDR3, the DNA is TGTGCCAGCAGTTTTTCCACAACAACTAATGAAAAACTGTTTTTT.

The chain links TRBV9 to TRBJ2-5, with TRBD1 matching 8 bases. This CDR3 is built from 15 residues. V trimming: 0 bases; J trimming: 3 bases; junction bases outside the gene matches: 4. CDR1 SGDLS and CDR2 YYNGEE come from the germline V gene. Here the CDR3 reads CASSVGNRGEETQYF. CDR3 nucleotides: TGTGCCAGCAGCGTAGGGAACAGGGGGGAAGAGACCCAGTACTTC.

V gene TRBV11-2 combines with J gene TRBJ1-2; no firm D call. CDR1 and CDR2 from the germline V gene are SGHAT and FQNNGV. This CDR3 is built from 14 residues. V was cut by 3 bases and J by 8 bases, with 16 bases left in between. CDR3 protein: CASSFTVAGGGYTF. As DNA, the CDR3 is TGTGCCAGCAGCTTTACCGTGGCGGGCGGGGGCTACACCTTC.

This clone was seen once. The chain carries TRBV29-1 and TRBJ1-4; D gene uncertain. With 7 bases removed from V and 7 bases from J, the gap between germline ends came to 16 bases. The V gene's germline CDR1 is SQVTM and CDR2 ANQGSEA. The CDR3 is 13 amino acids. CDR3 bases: TGCAGCGCTGACTTGGGAGGGTCTGAAAAACTGTTTTTT. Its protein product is CSADLGGSEKLFF.

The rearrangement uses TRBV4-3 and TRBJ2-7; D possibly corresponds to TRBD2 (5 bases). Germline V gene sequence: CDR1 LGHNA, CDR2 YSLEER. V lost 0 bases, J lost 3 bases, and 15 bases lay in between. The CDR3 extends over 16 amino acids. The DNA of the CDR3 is TGCGCCAGCAGCCAAGATCTCACACTAGGGTACTACGAGCAGTACTTC. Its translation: CASSQDLTLGYYEQYF.

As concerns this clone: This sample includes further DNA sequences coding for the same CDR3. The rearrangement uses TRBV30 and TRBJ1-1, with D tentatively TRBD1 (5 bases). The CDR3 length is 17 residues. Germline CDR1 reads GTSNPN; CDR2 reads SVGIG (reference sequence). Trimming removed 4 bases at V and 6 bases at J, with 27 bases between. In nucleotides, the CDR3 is TGTGCCTGGATCCTCACCCCATGGGCAGGGCGAGTGGCTGAAGCTTTCTTT. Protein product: CAWILTPWAGRVAEAFF.

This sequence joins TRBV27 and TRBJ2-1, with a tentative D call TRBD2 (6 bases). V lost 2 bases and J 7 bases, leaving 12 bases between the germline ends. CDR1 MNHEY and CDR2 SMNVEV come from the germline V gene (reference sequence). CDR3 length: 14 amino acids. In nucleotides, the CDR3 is TGTGCCAGCAGTTTAACCCCTGGGGGGAATGAGCAGTTCTTC. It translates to CASSLTPGGNEQFF.

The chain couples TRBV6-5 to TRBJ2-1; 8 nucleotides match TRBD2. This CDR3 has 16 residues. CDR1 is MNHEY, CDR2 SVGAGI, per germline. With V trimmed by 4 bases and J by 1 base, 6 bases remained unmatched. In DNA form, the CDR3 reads TGTGCCAGCAGTTCCAAACTAGCGGAGTCCTACAATGAGCAGTTCTTC. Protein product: CASSSKLAESYNEQFF.

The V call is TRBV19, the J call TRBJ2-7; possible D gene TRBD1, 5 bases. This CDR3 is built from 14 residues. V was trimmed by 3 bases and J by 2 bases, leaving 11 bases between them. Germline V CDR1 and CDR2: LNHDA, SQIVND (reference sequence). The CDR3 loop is CASSISGATYEQYF. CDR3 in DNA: TGTGCCAGTAGTATTTCTGGGGCTACCTACGAGCAGTACTTC.

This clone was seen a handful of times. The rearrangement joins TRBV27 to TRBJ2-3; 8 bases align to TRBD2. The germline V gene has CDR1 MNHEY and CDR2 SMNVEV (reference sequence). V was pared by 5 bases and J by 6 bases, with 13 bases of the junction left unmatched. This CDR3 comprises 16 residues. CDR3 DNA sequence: TGTGCCAGCAGTCCCCAACGGGCGGGGGGACGGGATACGCAGTATTTT. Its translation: CASSPQRAGGRDTQYF.

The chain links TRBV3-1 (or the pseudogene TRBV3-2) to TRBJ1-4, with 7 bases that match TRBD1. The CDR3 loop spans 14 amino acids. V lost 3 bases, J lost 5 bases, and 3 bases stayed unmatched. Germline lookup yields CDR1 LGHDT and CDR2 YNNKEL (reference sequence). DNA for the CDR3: TGTGCCAGCAGCCAGACAGGGTCCAATGAAAAACTGTTTTTT. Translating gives CASSQTGSNEKLFF.

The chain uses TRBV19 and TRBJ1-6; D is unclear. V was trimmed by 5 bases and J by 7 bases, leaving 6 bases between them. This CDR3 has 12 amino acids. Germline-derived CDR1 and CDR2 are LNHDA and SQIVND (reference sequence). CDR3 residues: CASSRPNSPLHF. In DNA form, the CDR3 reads TGTGCCAGTAGTCGTCCGAATTCACCCCTCCACTTT.

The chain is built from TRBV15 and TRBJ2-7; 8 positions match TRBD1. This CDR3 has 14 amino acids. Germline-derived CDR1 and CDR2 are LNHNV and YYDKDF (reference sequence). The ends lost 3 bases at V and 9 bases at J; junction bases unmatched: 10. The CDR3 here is CATSSLQGAARQYF. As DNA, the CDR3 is TGTGCCACCAGCAGTCTCCAGGGGGCTGCAAGGCAGTACTTC.